This T cell receptor (beta chain) was identified in a study of T cells in Graves' hyperthyroidism and ophthalmopathy (dated by TCRdb to about 2019). Regarding the research as a whole: Peripheral blood was collected at initial diagnosis, before any treatment. Whether ophthalmopathy could be predicted prospectively was tested in an independent validation cohort made up of some 20 hyperthyroidism patients plus 17 patients who later progressed to ophthalmopathy. To identify distinguishing TCR V-J signatures, a discovery cohort of roughly 100 patients was used, comprising 43 with Graves' ophthalmopathy and around 60 with stable Graves' hyperthyroidism. The approximately 100 discovery patients were divided at random into training and test sets in a 7:3 ratio. According to the paper, TCR Vbeta CDR3 sequencing was carried out on roughly 130 peripheral blood samples, which came from 40 to 45 ophthalmopathy, approximately 78 hyperthyroidism and approximately 17 progressor patients. Thyroid tissue and blood T-cell repertoires from over 5 Graves' hyperthyroidism patients were also compared in the study. After sampling, hyperthyroidism patients received methimazole starting at 30 mg daily, and ophthalmopathy patients received high-dose intravenous methylprednisolone. The paper as a whole reports these results and caveats: No statistical method was used to fix the sample size in advance, and group allocation was not hidden from the investigators. Most expanded thyroid clonotypes (frequency above 0.001) were also detected in blood, suggesting blood repertoires may reflect thyroid immune responses. In validation, the model predicted progression to ophthalmopathy with just under 71% sensitivity and 72% to 85% specificity, a median of 6.5 months before onset. In cross-validation, a model built on a 13 V-J signature told ophthalmopathy apart from stable hyperthyroidism with over 85% sensitivity and roughly 82% specificity, and in testing the same model reached 80%/75%.

Stable Graves' hyperthyroidism was defined as no progression to ophthalmopathy during 18 months of follow-up. The hyperthyroidism patients were between 18 and 65 years old and newly diagnosed, with a disease duration of less than 2 months. The study excluded patients with uncontrolled infections, other autoimmune diseases, pregnancy or lactation. Diagnoses were established on the basis of clinical symptoms, serum thyroxine and TRAb, thyroid ultrasound, and orbital computed tomography. PBMCs were separated from about 10 ml of fresh peripheral blood using Ficoll-Paque density gradient centrifugation. Total RNA was extracted with Trizol reagent, and quality was checked on an Agilent 2100 Bioanalyzer. This clonotype came up many times. There is no known antigen for this receptor. No qualities accompany the bases; no much larger clone lies one base away. The TCR beta CDR3 regions were amplified from RNA transcripts. The TCR CDR3 was subjected to a first round of RT-PCR using the HTBI primer set and the Qiagen OneStep RT-PCR kit. A second multiplex PCR round built the libraries, followed by size selection and purification. Paired-end sequencing of the libraries was performed with 100 bp reads on an Illumina HiSeq2000. The paper's processing steps were these. SOAPnuke was used to process the raw data, with reads discarded if the reads contained adapters or uncalled bases, had a mean Phred below 15, or lacked an exact constant-primer or identifier match. COPE v1.2.5 was used to merge the high-quality paired reads, and each unique nucleotide sequence was defined as a clonotype. Clonotypes were aligned to IMGT TRBV, TRBD and TRBJ reference segments using MiTCR v1.1. The analysis was restricted to V-J combinations with a frequency above 0.0001, which together covered around 99% of the repertoires. The TCS score was defined as the ratio of F50 (clonal expansion) to E x V (chaos), calculated using BLOSUM62-based TCRdist between CDR3 peptides within each V-J. Welch's t-statistics and random forest reduced roughly 500 V-J features to 13, which were used in a naive Bayes classifier (R e1071). Through fastp at Q25 and MiXCR, TCRdb rebuilt clones from the public reads, retaining in-frame beta chains. Each record represents a unique CDR3 protein, reported with the most common genes and DNA among its rows. It is TCRdb's table, rather than the study itself, that gives the V and J calls and clone size. The sample profile shows 470,000 or so distinct CDR3 sequences; less than 25% of them were found once. 26% of the sample goes to the ten largest clones.

V drops 3 bases and J drops 0 bases, leaving 15 bases in between. The CDR3 has 16 amino acids, counting the end cysteine and phenylalanine. Here the CDR3 DNA is all that survives: 48 bases in frame from base 1. The germline V gene gives CDR1 as MDHEN and CDR2 as SYDVKM. The receptor chain draws on TRBV28 and TRBJ2-7; no D gene can be assigned with confidence. The origin of this receptor is a man between 18 and 29 years old with Graves' hyperthyroidism. Sequenced input: blood. The CDR3 region has the sequence CASSFGRNLPSYEQYF. The DNA sequence is given as TGTGCCAGCAGTTTTGGACGGAACCTCCCCTCCTACGAGCAGTACTTC.